This TCR beta chain came from a study of blood T cell repertoires in COVID-19 (dated by TCRdb to the early 2020s). Looking at the study overall: The collaborator samples originated in the United States, Italy and Spain and spanned the acute and convalescent phases of COVID-19. The prospective study material was composed of cDNA or gDNA derived from T cells, B-cell-depleted T cells, or PBMCs. Deeply sampled blood TCRbeta repertoires from subjects exposed to, actively infected with, or recovered from COVID-19 were included in the dataset. The repertoires were released in a freely available public database meant as a resource for research on the immune response to SARS-CoV-2. The samples were drawn from two sources: the first 160 participants of the ongoing ImmuneRACE study, and 1,200 or so subjects contributed by 6 global collaborators. The sample metadata nearly always contained a de-identified subject ID, COVID-19 status, age in years and sex. Where available, HLA class I and class II types were obtained from metadata supplied by the sample provider rather than from assay-based typing.

TCRbeta CDR3 regions were amplified from genomic DNA using the immunoSEQ Assay, a bias-controlled multiplex PCR. Per the authors' processing: Within the assay, amplification of reference gene primers was used to estimate how many nucleated cells each sample contained. To quantify the absolute abundance of each unique TCRbeta CDR3 rearrangement, sequence reads were collapsed and filtered. For each sample, productive Simpson clonality was calculated as the square root of Simpson's diversity index across productive rearrangements. TCRdb retrieved this table from immuneACCESS and kept in-frame rearrangements only. Not all clones are present; in checked studies, unresolved V genes account for under half, and no reason is known for the remainder. The DNA was the basis for D and trimming; V, J and clone size are from that table. For this sample the table gives some 280,000 clones, of which roughly 89% were detected only once. Jointly, the top ten make up 0.94% of the sample.

Points the paper makes about the study in general: How much clinical and demographic metadata was included differed by source and by participant, and the metadata was provided uncurated.

A second Seattle source provided samples from volunteer blood donors who had recovered from COVID-19. Whole blood was collected in K2EDTA tubes by collaborating institutions according to the institutions' own protocols. For TCRbeta analysis, collaborator samples were shipped as frozen whole blood, as isolated PBMCs, or as DNA extracted from either sample type. As for this clone: What this receptor recognizes is not known. Per-base quality was not reported, and no clone a single base away is much larger than it.

The germline V gene (reference sequence) gives CDR1 as LNHDA and CDR2 as SQIVND. From cysteine to phenylalanine, the CDR3 is 13 amino acids long. CDR3 DNA only is kept here, 39 bases in frame from base 1. V is clipped by 5 bases and J by 5 bases, and the sequence between their germline boundaries is 9 bases long. The chain links TRBV19 with TRBJ2-2; TRBD2 is perhaps the D gene, given 6 matching bases. The specimen was peripheral blood. The TCR originated in a woman aged 40-49 years who had recovered from COVID-19. Here is the DNA: TGTGCCAGTAGTCCGGGAGTTACCGGGGAGCTGTTTTTT. It translates as CASSPGVTGELFF.